The clone carrying this TCR beta chain has just a few counts. TCRdb re-called the reads with MiXCR, one entry per CDR3 protein. The table includes 150,000 to 200,000 distinct CDR3 sequences, about a sixth detected once. This sample stems from a study of T cell repertoires in cytomegalovirus infection. Study in general: Evidence of both CMV infection and a matching HLA type came from public TCR beta signatures.

The germline CDR1 and CDR2 sequences are SQVTM and ANQGSEA. J lost 8 bases, V lost 2 bases, and 2 bases had no gene match. CDR3 length equals 11 residues. The clonotype originates from a human donor in good health (CMV status not recorded). Some clones in this sample may be carry-over from other donors' samples. The specimen sequenced was CD8+ T cells from PBMCs. The V call is TRBV29-1, the J call TRBJ1-2; the match to TRBD1 covers 7 bases. CDR3: CSVERRGGYTF. CDR3 coding DNA: TGCAGCGTTGAACGCAGGGGGGGCTACACCTTC.